The clone carrying this T cell receptor (beta chain) has a single count. Those with alopecia areata gave lesional scalp punch biopsies and peripheral blood. Between the trimmed V and J ends, which lost 3 bases and 2 bases, there was a span of 10 bases. Germline assignment: CDR1 LNHNV and CDR2 YYDKDF (reference sequence). The CDR3 covers 14 residues. This sample is drawn from a study of CD8+ T cells in alopecia areata. Overall study context: For the treated group, dosing was oral tofacitinib at 5 to 10 mg twice daily.

RNA extraction and reverse transcription yielded cDNA as sequencing template. Clones were sequenced by immunoSEQ multiplex PCR, and TCRdb holds only the in-frame ones, with some missing. This table has approximately 12,000 clones, about 53% appearing once. The chain couples TRBV15 to TRBJ2-5; no definite D call. Specimen: skin. The clonotype originates from a human donor with alopecia areata. The CDR3 bases are TGTGCCACCAGCAGCTGGACGGATCAAGAGACCCAGTACTTC. Amino acid sequence: CATSSWTDQETQYF.